The subject of this entry is one TCR beta chain. Sample-barcoded 5' priming and a J-beta primer mix drove a second PCR of about 7 to 12 cycles. TCRdb re-analysed the 5' RACE reads in MiXCR, keeping a single row per CDR3 protein. The top ten hold 22% of the sample, which has some 730,000 distinct CDR3 sequences, 20% to 25% seen once. The sample is drawn from a study of blood T cells in healthy people across ages. Germline V CDR1 and CDR2: LGHDT, YNNKEL (reference sequence). The length of the CDR3 is 14 residues. The V and J ends lost 1 base and 3 bases respectively, with 7 bases between them. This receptor was taken from a man aged 65 to 85 in good health. Sequenced: blood. The V and J genes are TRBV3-1 and TRBJ2-4; unclear D gene. CDR3 amino acids: CASSQVGLKNIQYF. CDR3 sequence (DNA): TGTGCCAGCAGCCAAGTAGGGCTCAAAAACATTCAGTACTTC.